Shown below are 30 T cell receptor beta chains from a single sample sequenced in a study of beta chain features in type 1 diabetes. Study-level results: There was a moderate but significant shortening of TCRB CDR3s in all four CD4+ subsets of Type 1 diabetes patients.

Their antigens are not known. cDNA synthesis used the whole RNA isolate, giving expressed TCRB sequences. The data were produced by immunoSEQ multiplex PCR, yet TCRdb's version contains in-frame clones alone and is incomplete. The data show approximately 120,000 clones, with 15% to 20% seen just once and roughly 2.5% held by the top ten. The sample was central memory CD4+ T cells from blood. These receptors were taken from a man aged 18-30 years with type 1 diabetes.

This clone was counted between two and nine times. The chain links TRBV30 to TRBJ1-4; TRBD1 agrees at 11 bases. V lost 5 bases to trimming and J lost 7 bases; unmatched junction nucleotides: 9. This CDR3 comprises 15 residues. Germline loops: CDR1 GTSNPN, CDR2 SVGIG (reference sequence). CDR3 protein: CAWGRSGTGGEKLFF. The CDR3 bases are TGTGCCTGGGGAAGGTCCGGGACAGGGGGTGAAAAACTGTTTTTT.

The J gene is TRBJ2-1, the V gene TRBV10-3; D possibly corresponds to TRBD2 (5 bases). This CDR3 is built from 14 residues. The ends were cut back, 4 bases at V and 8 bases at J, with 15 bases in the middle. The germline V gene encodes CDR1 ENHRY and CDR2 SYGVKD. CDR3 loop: CAISAAGSHHEQFF. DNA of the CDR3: TGTGCCATCAGTGCGGCGGGCTCTCACCATGAGCAGTTCTTC.

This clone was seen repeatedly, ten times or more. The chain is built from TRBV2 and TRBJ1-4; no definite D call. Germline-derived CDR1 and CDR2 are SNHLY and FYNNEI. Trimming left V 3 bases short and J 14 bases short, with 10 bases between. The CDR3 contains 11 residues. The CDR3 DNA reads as TGTGCCAGCAGTGATTCCGGTTGGCTGTTTTTT. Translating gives CASSDSGWLFF.

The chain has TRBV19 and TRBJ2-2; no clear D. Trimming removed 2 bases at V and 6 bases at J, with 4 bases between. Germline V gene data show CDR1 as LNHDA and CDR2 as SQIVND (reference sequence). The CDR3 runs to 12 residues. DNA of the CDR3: TGTGCCAGTAGTATATGGGCCGGGGAGCTGTTTTTT. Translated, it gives CASSIWAGELFF.

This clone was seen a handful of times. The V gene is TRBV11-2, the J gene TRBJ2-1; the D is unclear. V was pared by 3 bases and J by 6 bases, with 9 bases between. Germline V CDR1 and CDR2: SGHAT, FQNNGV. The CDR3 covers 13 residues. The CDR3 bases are TGTGCCAGCAGCTTTGGGATTTCCAATGAGCAGTTCTTC. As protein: CASSFGISNEQFF. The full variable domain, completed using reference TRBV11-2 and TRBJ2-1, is EAGVAQSPRYKIIEKRQSVAFWCNPISGHATLYWYQQILGQGPKLLIQFQNNGVVDDSQLPKDRFSAERLKGVDSTLKIQPAKLEDSAVYLCASSFGISNEQFFGPGTRLTVL.

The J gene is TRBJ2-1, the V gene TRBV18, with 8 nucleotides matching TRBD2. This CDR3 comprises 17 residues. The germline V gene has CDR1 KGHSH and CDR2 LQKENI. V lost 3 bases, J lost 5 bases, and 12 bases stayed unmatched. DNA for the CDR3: TGTGCCAGCTCACCTAACACCCCTGCGGGAGGTAACAATGAGCAGTTCTTC. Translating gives CASSPNTPAGGNNEQFF.

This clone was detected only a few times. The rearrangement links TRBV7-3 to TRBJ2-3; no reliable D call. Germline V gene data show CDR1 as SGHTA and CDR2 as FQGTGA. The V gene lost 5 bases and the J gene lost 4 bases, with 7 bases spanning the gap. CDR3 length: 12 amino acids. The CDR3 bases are TGTGCCAGCAGCGTTGACCCAGATACGCAGTATTTT. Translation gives CASSVDPDTQYF.

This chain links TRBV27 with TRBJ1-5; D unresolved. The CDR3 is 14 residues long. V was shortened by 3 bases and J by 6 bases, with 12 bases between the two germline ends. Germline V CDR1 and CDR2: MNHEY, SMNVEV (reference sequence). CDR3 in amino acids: CASSLERASQPQHF. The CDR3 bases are TGTGCCAGCAGTTTGGAAAGGGCAAGTCAGCCCCAGCATTTT.

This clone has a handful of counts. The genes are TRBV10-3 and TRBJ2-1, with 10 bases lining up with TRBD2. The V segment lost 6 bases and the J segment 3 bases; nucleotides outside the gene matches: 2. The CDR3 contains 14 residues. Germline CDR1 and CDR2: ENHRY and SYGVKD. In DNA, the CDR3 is TGTGCCATCAGGTCTAGCGGGAGCTACAATGAGCAGTTCTTC. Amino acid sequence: CAIRSSGSYNEQFF.

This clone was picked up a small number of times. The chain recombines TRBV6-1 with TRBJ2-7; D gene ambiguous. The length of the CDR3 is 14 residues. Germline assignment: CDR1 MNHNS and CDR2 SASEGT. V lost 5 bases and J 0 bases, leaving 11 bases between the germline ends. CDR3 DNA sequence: TGTGCCAGCAGTTTGGAACGGACCTCCTACGAGCAGTACTTC. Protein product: CASSLERTSYEQYF.

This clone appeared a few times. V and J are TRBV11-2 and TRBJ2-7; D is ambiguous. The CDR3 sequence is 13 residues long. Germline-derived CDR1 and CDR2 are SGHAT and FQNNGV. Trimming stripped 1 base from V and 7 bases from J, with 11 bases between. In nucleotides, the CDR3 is TGTGCCAGCAGCTTAGGGGATCTGGGAGAGCAGTACTTC. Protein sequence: CASSLGDLGEQYF.

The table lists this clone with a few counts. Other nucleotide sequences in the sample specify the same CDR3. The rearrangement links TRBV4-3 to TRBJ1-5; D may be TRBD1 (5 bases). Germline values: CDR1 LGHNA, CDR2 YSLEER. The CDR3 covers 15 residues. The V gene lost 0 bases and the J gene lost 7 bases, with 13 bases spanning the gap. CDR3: CASSQDGQGRQPQHF. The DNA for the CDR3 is TGCGCCAGCAGCCAAGATGGGCAGGGCCGCCAGCCCCAGCATTTT.

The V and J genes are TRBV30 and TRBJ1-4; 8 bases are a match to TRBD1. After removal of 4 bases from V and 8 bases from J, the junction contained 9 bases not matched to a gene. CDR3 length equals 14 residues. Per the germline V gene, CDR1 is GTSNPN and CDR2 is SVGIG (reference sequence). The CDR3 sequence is CAWNRPGGREKLFF. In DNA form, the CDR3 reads TGTGCCTGGAACCGGCCAGGGGGCAGGGAAAAACTGTTTTTT.

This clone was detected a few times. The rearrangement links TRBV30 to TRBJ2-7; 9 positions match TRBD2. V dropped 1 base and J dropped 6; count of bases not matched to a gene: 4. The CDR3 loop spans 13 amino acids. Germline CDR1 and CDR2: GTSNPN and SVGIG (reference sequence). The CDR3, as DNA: TGTGCCTGGAGTGAACAGGGACTAGCCGAGCAGTACTTC. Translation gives CAWSEQGLAEQYF. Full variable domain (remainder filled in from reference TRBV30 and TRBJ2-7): SQTIHQWPATLVQPVGSPLSLECTVEGTSNPNLYWYRQAAGRGLQLLFYSVGIGQISSEVPQNLSASRPQDRQFILSSKKLLLSDSGFYLCAWSEQGLAEQYFGPGTRLTVT.

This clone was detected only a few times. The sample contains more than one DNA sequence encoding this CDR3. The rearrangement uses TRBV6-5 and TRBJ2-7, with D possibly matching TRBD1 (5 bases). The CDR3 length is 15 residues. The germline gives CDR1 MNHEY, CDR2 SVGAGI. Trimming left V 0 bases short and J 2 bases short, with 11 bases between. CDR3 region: CASSYSGQGTYEQYF. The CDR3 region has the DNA TGTGCCAGCAGTTACTCAGGGCAGGGCACCTACGAGCAGTACTTC.

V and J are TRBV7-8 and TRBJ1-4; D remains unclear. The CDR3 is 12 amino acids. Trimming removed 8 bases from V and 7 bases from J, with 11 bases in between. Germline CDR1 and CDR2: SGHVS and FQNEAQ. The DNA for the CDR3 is TGTGCCAGCTCCGGGATGGGTGAAAAACTGTTTTTT. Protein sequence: CASSGMGEKLFF.

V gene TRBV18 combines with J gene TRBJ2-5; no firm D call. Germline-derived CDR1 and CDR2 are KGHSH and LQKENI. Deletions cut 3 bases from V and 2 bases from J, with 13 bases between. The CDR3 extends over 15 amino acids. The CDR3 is CASSPTYPPQETQYF. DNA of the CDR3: TGTGCCAGCTCACCTACGTACCCTCCACAAGAGACCCAGTACTTC.

CDR3 region: CASSSLLEGSTDTQYF. The DNA of the CDR3 is TGTGCCAGCAGCTCACTTTTGGAGGGGAGCACAGATACGCAGTATTTT. This chain connects TRBV7-6 to TRBJ2-3; a weak D match, TRBD2 (6 bases). Germline assignment: CDR1 SGHVS and CDR2 FNYEAQ. The CDR3 is made up of 16 amino acids. Trimming cost V 4 bases and J 0 bases, with 14 bases left between them.

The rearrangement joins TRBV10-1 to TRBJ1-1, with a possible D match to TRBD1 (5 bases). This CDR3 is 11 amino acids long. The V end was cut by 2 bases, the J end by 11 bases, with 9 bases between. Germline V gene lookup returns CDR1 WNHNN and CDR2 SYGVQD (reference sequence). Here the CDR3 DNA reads TGCGCCAGCAGTGAGGCGGGGGTGGCTTTCTTT. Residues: CASSEAGVAFF.

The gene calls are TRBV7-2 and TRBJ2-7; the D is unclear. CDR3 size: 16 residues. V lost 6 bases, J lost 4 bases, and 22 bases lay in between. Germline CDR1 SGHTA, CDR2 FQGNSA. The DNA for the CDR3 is TGTGCCAGCAGACCCCCCCGGACCGACGTCCAGTACGAGCAGTACTTC. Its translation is CASRPPRTDVQYEQYF.

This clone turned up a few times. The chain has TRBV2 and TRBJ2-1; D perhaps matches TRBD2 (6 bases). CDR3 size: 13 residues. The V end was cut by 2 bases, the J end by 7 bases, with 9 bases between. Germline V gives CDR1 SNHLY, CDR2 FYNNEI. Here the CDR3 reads CASSELGGNEQFF. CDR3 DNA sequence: TGTGCCAGCAGTGAACTCGGGGGAAATGAGCAGTTCTTC.

CDR3 protein: CASSLGQRGRGEQFF. CDR3 sequence (DNA): TGTGCCAGCAGCTTAGGACAGCGGGGGCGGGGTGAGCAGTTCTTC. The V gene is TRBV7-2, the J gene TRBJ2-1, with 8 bases lining up with TRBD2. The CDR3 has 15 residues. CDR1 and CDR2 (germline): SGHTA, FQGNSA. Unmatched junction bases numbered 8, after V lost 1 base and J lost 9 bases.

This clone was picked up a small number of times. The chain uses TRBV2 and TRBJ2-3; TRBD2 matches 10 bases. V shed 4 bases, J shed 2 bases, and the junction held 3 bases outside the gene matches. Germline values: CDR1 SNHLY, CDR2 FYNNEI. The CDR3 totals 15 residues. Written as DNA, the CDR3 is TGTGCCAGCAGTGGACTAGCGGGTACCACAGATACGCAGTATTTT. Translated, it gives CASSGLAGTTDTQYF.

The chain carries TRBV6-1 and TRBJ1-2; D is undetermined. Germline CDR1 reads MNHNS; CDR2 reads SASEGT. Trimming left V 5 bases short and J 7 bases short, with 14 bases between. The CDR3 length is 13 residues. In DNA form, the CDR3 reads TGTGCCAGCAGTCCCTGGCCCATGGGTGGCTACACCTTC. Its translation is CASSPWPMGGYTF.

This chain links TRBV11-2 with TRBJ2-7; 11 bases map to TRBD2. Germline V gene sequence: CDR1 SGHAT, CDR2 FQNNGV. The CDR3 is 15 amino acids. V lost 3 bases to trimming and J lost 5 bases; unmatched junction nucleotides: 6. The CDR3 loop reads CASSFTSGGPDEQYF. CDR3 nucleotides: TGTGCCAGCAGCTTCACTAGCGGGGGCCCGGACGAGCAGTACTTC.

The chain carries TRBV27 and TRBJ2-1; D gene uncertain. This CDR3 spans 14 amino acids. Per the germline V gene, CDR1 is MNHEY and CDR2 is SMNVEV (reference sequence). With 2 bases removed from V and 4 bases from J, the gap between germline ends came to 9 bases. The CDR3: CASSLDPSYNEQFF. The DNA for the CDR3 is TGTGCCAGCAGTTTAGATCCCTCGTACAATGAGCAGTTCTTC.

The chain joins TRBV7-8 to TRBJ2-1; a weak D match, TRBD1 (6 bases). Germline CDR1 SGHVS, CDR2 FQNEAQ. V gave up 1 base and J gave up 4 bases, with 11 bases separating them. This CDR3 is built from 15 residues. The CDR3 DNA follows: TGTGCCAGCAGCTTAGATTTAGGGGGATACAATGAGCAGTTCTTC. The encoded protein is CASSLDLGGYNEQFF.

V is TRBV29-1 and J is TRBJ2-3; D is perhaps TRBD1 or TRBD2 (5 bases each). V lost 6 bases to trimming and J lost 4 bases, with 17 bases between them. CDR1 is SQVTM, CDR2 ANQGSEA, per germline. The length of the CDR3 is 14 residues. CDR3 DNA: TGCAGCGTCTCCGGGACGGAGAAGCCAGATACGCAGTATTTT. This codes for CSVSGTEKPDTQYF.

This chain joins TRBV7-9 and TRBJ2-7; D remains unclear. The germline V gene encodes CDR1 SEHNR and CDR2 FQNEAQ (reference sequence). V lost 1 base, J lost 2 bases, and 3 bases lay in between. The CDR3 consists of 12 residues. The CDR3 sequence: CASSLDPYEQYF. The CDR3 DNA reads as TGTGCCAGCAGCTTAGATCCCTACGAGCAGTACTTC.

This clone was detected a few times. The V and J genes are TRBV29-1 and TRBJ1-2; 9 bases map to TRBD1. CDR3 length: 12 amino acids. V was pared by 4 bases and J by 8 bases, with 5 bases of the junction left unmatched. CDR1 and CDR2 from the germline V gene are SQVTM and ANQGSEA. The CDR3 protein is CSVGQGEEGYTF. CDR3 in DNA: TGCAGCGTTGGACAGGGGGAGGAGGGCTACACCTTC.